The 6 T cell receptor beta chains below come from one sample, sequenced in a study of shared clonotypes between healthy human individuals. TCRdb's table, derived via immunoSEQ multiplex PCR, lists solely in-frame clones and lacks some. This table holds 950,000 to 1,300,000 clones, 75% found once. Sequencing was done on a sample of memory CD4+ T cells sorted from blood. Indicated subset: CD45RA-negative fraction. These receptors originate from a man aged 18 to 30 in good health.

CDR3 loop: CASSGKTSGRFEQFF. In DNA, the CDR3 is TGTGCCAGCAGCGGAAAGACTAGCGGGAGGTTTGAGCAGTTCTTC. The V and J genes are TRBV9 and TRBJ2-1, with 13 bases lining up with TRBD2. This CDR3 region has 15 residues. Germline CDR1 SGDLS, CDR2 YYNGEE. The J segment lost 9 bases and the V segment lost 3 bases, leaving 6 bases of the junction unmatched.

V and J are TRBV6-6 and TRBJ1-5; D call uncertain. This CDR3 is built from 16 residues. Trimming pared 2 bases from V and 0 bases from J, leaving 11 bases between. Germline V lookup: CDR1 MNHNY, CDR2 SVGAGI (reference sequence). CDR3 nucleotide sequence: TGTGCCAGCAGTTACCCCCCTGACCCTAGCAATCAGCCCCAGCATTTT. Protein sequence: CASSYPPDPSNQPQHF.

The chain couples TRBV7-2 to TRBJ1-1; 7 nucleotides agree with TRBD1. Germline V gene sequence: CDR1 SGHTA, CDR2 FQGNSA. V lost 8 bases, J lost 1 base, and 4 bases stayed unmatched. The CDR3 sequence is 13 residues long. The chain's CDR3 is CASLGQRNTEAFF. DNA for the CDR3: TGTGCCAGCCTGGGACAGAGGAACACTGAAGCTTTCTTT.

The chain has TRBV5-1 and TRBJ1-1; D is perhaps TRBD1 (6 bases). Germline V lookup: CDR1 SGHRS, CDR2 YFSETQ. Trimming took off 1 base at V and 5 bases at J, with 15 bases between the two ends. The CDR3 loop spans 15 amino acids. The CDR3 reads CASSLNTPGVTEAFF. CDR3 DNA: TGCGCCAGCAGCTTGAATACTCCAGGGGTGACTGAAGCTTTCTTT.

J is TRBJ1-2 and V is TRBV6-1; 8 bases fit TRBD1. Germline CDR1 is MNHNS and CDR2 is SASEGT. Germline trimming cut 6 bases from V and 2 bases from J; bases unmatched to any gene: 5. CDR3 size: 14 residues. Here the CDR3 reads CASSLDRANYGYTF. The CDR3, as DNA: TGTGCCAGCAGCTTGGACAGGGCCAACTATGGCTACACCTTC.

CDR3 DNA: TGTGCCAGCAGTTACTCGACAGGTAGCACAGATACGCAGTATTTT. Translating it yields CASSYSTGSTDTQYF. This chain uses TRBV6-6 with TRBJ2-3; a weak D match, TRBD1 (6 bases). Trimming took 0 bases from V and 0 from J, leaving 7 bases between them. The CDR3 is 15 amino acids. The germline CDR1 and CDR2 sequences are MNHNY and SVGAGI (reference sequence).